Listed here are 28 T cell receptor beta chains from one sample, sequenced in a study of control samples from healthy donors and cancer patients (dated by TCRdb to 2020 to 2021). Receptor amplification or capture employed the immunoSEQ multiplex PCR assay. Not all clones reach the TCRdb copy of this immuneACCESS table, which keeps in-frame sequences only. Checked studies attribute under half of the gap to unresolved V genes and leave the rest unexplained. This sample comprises under 200,000 clones, about 86% of them detected only once. The top ten clones comprise 4% to 6% of the sample. The sample consisted of blood. All receptors derive from a woman between 25 and 40 years old in good health.

The chain carries TRBV6-5 and TRBJ2-7; TRBD2 might be the D (5 bases). The CDR3 loop spans 15 amino acids. Germline CDR1 MNHEY, CDR2 SVGAGI. The V end was cut by 5 bases, the J end by 7 bases, with 21 bases between. CDR3 in amino acids: CASSLDYPARGEQYF. CDR3 in DNA: TGTGCCAGCAGTCTCGATTATCCGGCGCGCGGGGAGCAGTACTTC.

This sequence joins TRBV5-1 and TRBJ2-5, with 9 bases matching TRBD1. The CDR3 has 17 amino acids. Germline loops: CDR1 SGHRS, CDR2 YFSETQ. V gave up 2 bases and J gave up 5 bases; unmatched junction bases: 13. The CDR3 region has the DNA TGCGCCAGCAGCTTAAGAGAAACAGGGGGCGGACGGGAGACCCAGTACTTC. This translates into CASSLRETGGGRETQYF.

This clone was seen just once. The V and J genes are TRBV10-1 and TRBJ1-2; a possible D gene is TRBD1 (6 bases). CDR3 length equals 13 residues. Between the trimmed V and J ends, which lost 0 bases and 7 bases, there was a span of 9 bases. Germline lookup yields CDR1 WNHNN and CDR2 SYGVQD (reference sequence). The CDR3 DNA follows: TGCGCCAGCAGTGAGTCAAGACAGGCTGGCTACACCTTC. Its protein product is CASSESRQAGYTF.

The chain links TRBV6-1 to TRBJ1-1; possibly TRBD1 for D (5 bases). The CDR3 covers 14 residues. Trimming pared 1 base from V and 4 bases from J, leaving 10 bases between. The germline V gene has CDR1 MNHNS and CDR2 SASEGT. The CDR3 spells CASSEVWGGTEAFF. The CDR3 DNA follows: TGTGCCAGCAGTGAAGTTTGGGGCGGCACTGAAGCTTTCTTT.

This chain connects TRBV6-5 to TRBJ2-7; 9 nucleotides line up with TRBD1. The CDR3 has 14 amino acids. The trim removed 6 bases at V and 5 bases at J, leaving 8 bases unmatched. Germline V lookup: CDR1 MNHEY, CDR2 SVGAGI. The CDR3 region has the DNA TGTGCCAGCAGGGACAGGGGAGGGGACCACGAGCAGTACGTC. Translating it yields CASRDRGGDHEQYV.

The V and J genes are TRBV4-2 and TRBJ2-1; 9 bases are a match to TRBD1. Germline V gene sequence: CDR1 LGHNA, CDR2 YNFKEQ. V gave up 3 bases and J gave up 4 bases; unmatched junction bases: 10. The CDR3 is 17 amino acids. This CDR3 is CASSHAGTGTGYNEQFF. The DNA of the CDR3 is TGTGCCAGCAGCCATGCCGGGACAGGGACGGGGTACAATGAGCAGTTCTTC.

This chain uses TRBV6-6 with TRBJ1-2; no clear D. The CDR3 length is 11 residues. CDR1 and CDR2 (germline): MNHNY, SVGAGI (reference sequence). Trimming took 5 bases from V and 8 from J, leaving 9 bases between them. The CDR3 bases are TGTGCCAGCAGTACCGCTCAAGGCTACACCTTC. It translates to CASSTAQGYTF.

The CDR3 region has the DNA TGTGCCAGCAGCTCAGGGCCCAGGGGCTCTGGAAACACCATATATTTT. Amino acid sequence: CASSSGPRGSGNTIYF. J is TRBJ1-3 and V is TRBV2; D is perhaps TRBD1 (6 bases). Germline lookup yields CDR1 SNHLY and CDR2 FYNNEI. The CDR3 is made up of 16 amino acids. The V end lost 6 bases, the J end lost 0 bases, and 15 bases lay between the germline ends.

This chain connects TRBV28 to TRBJ2-7; D perhaps matches TRBD2 (5 bases). Trimming took off 6 bases at V and 1 base at J, with 19 bases between the two ends. In germline, CDR1 is MDHEN, CDR2 SYDVKM. This CDR3 is built from 16 residues. The CDR3: CASSSPGKMGSYEQYF. The CDR3 DNA reads TGTGCCAGCAGCTCCCCGGGGAAAATGGGATCCTACGAGCAGTACTTC.

This chain links TRBV5-6 with TRBJ2-3; 12 positions agree with TRBD2. The V gene's germline CDR1 is SGHDT and CDR2 YYEEEE. The CDR3 runs to 16 residues. V trimming: 0 bases; J trimming: 5 bases; junction bases outside the gene matches: 4. DNA for the CDR3: TGTGCCAGCAGCTTGGCTAGCGGGGGGGCCGGAGATACGCAGTATTTT. Translation gives CASSLASGGAGDTQYF. The full variable domain, in which reference TRBV5-6 and TRBJ2-3 provide the parts outside the CDR3, is DAGVTQSPTHLIKTRGQQVTLRCSPKSGHDTVSWYQQALGQGPQFIFQYYEEEERQRGNFPDRFSGHQFPNYSSELNVNALLLGDSALYLCASSLASGGAGDTQYFGPGTRLTVL.

The genes are TRBV27 and TRBJ2-7; D is perhaps TRBD2 (8 bases). The V and J ends lost 5 bases and 3 bases respectively, with 26 bases between them. CDR1 is MNHEY, CDR2 SMNVEV, per germline (reference sequence). This CDR3 comprises 18 residues. CDR3 sequence (DNA): TGTGCCAGCAGTGTCCACGCGACAGGGCCGGGACTAGGCTACGAGCAGTACTTC. This codes for CASSVHATGPGLGYEQYF.

The chain has TRBV13 and TRBJ2-1, with unresolved D. The CDR3 is 14 amino acids. Deletions cut 3 bases from V and 3 bases from J, with 9 bases between. Germline V gene sequence: CDR1 PRHDT, CDR2 FYEKMQ (reference sequence). The CDR3 coding sequence is TGTGCCAGCAGCTTCAGGACCAACTACAATGAGCAGTTCTTC. Translated: CASSFRTNYNEQFF.

The rearrangement uses TRBV6-6 and TRBJ2-1; D might be TRBD1 (6 bases). The V and J ends lost 6 bases and 7 bases respectively, with 13 bases between them. Germline V gene data show CDR1 as MNHNY and CDR2 as SVGAGI (reference sequence). The CDR3 consists of 13 residues. The CDR3 here is CASRGQGDNEQFF. The CDR3 DNA reads as TGTGCCAGCAGGGGACAAGGTGATAATGAGCAGTTCTTC.

This clone was detected once. The rearrangement uses TRBV12-2 and TRBJ2-7; the D call in the table, TRBD2, was not verified against the DNA. TRBV12-2 is reported as a pseudogene. The CDR3 has 19 residues. The CDR3 coding sequence is TGTGCAAGTCGCTTTTTTTTATCTCCCTTTCGGGGGGACACCTACGAGCAGTACTTC. Amino acid sequence: CASRFFLSPFRGDTYEQYF.

The chain combines TRBV14 with TRBJ1-5, with a tentative D call TRBD1 (5 bases). Deletions cut 4 bases from V and 6 bases from J, with 10 bases between. This CDR3 comprises 13 residues. Germline loops: CDR1 SGHDN, CDR2 FVKESK. CDR3 amino acids: CASSRGGGQPQHF. The CDR3 coding sequence is TGTGCCAGCAGCCGGGGGGGTGGTCAGCCCCAGCATTTT. The whole variable domain, remainder taken from reference TRBV14 and TRBJ1-5, is EAGVTQFPSHSVIEKGQTVTLRCDPISGHDNLYWYRRVMGKEIKFLLHFVKESKQDESGMPNNRFLAERTGGTYSTLKVQPAELEDSGVYFCASSRGGGQPQHFGDGTRLSIL.

The chain is built from TRBV18 and TRBJ2-7; D might be TRBD1 (6 bases). This CDR3 comprises 13 residues. V lost 6 bases and J lost 5, with 14 bases in between. The germline V gene encodes CDR1 KGHSH and CDR2 LQKENI. CDR3 DNA sequence: TGTGCCAGCTCCCCTGACAGGCACGACGAGCAGTACTTC. This gives the protein CASSPDRHDEQYF.

This clone has a single count. The same CDR3 also results from other DNA sequences found in this sample. The chain couples TRBV24-1 to TRBJ1-1, with D hard to call. V was shortened by 5 bases and J by 1 base, with 19 bases between the two germline ends. This CDR3 is built from 17 residues. Germline loops: CDR1 KGHDR, CDR2 SFDVKD. Here the CDR3 reads CATSGPGPFGRNTEAFF. CDR3 sequence (DNA): TGTGCCACCAGTGGACCCGGGCCCTTTGGGAGGAACACTGAAGCTTTCTTT.

This clone occurred once. The chain links TRBV10-1 to TRBJ2-2; 9 bases map to TRBD2. Germline V gene sequence: CDR1 WNHNN, CDR2 SYGVQD (reference sequence). V gave up 2 bases and J gave up 9 bases; unmatched junction bases: 4. The CDR3 contains 14 residues. CDR3 sequence: CASSEAGGGRELFF. DNA of the CDR3: TGCGCCAGCAGTGAGGCGGGGGGGGGCCGGGAGCTGTTTTTT.

The chain combines TRBV6-5 with TRBJ1-2, with 10 bases matching TRBD1. Germline V gene lookup returns CDR1 MNHEY and CDR2 SVGAGI. This CDR3 region has 15 residues. Trimming took 5 bases from V and 3 from J; bases not matched to a gene: 6. The CDR3 sequence is CASSSAGTGDYGYTF. The CDR3 region has the DNA TGTGCCAGCAGTAGCGCCGGGACAGGGGACTATGGCTACACCTTC.

The genes are TRBV6-5 and TRBJ1-5; 8 bases match TRBD1. There are 15 residues in the CDR3. V was clipped by 4 bases and J by 9 bases; unmatched bases: 11. Germline CDR1 reads MNHEY; CDR2 reads SVGAGI. The CDR3 region has the DNA TGTGCCAGCAGTTTATCGGGACAGGCCAATTGGCCCCAGCATTTT. It is translated as CASSLSGQANWPQHF.

This chain uses TRBV24-1 with TRBJ1-5; D remains ambiguous. Between the trimmed V and J ends, which lost 4 bases and 7 bases, there was a span of 13 bases. There are 14 residues in the CDR3. CDR1 and CDR2 from the germline V gene are KGHDR and SFDVKD. The CDR3 DNA sequence: TGTGCCACCAGTGACAGCGCAGGTTGGCAGCCCCAGCATTTT. This sequence encodes CATSDSAGWQPQHF.

This chain links TRBV5-6 with TRBJ2-1, with a possible D match to TRBD2 (5 bases). CDR3 length: 17 residues. Germline CDR1 reads SGHDT; CDR2 reads YYEEEE. V dropped 4 bases and J dropped 5 bases, with 22 bases sitting between them. CDR3 coding DNA: TGTGCCAGCAGCCTCAGCCCTCGGGGTCCCCTCAACAATGAGCAGTTCTTC. Amino acid sequence: CASSLSPRGPLNNEQFF.

The chain is built from TRBV21-1 and TRBJ2-7; the table's D call, TRBD1, has no DNA check behind it. TRBV21-1 is flagged as a pseudogene. CDR3 size: 21 residues. As DNA, the CDR3 is TGTGCCAGCAGCCTAACGGACCGGGACAGGGTTTCGGTTATAAACCCCTACGAGCAGTACTTC. Encoded protein: CASSLTDRDRVSVINPYEQYF.

The chain employs TRBV19 and TRBJ1-2; maybe TRBD1 (6 bases). The CDR3 extends over 15 amino acids. Germline-derived CDR1 and CDR2 are LNHDA and SQIVND (reference sequence). Trimming took off 1 base at V and 6 bases at J, with 15 bases between the two ends. The CDR3 protein is CASSIAPTGYNGYTF. CDR3 DNA sequence: TGTGCCAGTAGTATAGCCCCAACAGGGTACAATGGCTACACCTTC. Using reference TRBV19 and TRBJ1-2 for the parts outside the CDR3, the full variable domain is DGGITQSPKYLFRKEGQNVTLSCEQNLNHDAMYWYRQDPGQGLRLIYYSQIVNDFQKGDIAEGYSVSREKKESFPLTVTSAQKNPTAFYLCASSIAPTGYNGYTFGSGTRLTVV.

The chain is built from TRBV28 and TRBJ2-2, with TRBD1 as a possible D gene (5 bases). V lost 1 base and J lost 3, with 9 bases in between. There are 15 residues in the CDR3. Looked up from germline, CDR1 is MDHEN and CDR2 is SYDVKM. CDR3 loop: CASSLSRTHTGELFF. The CDR3 nucleotides are TGTGCCAGCAGTTTATCCAGGACACACACCGGGGAGCTGTTTTTT.

CDR3 bases: TGTGCCAGCAGTTTAGGCCTTACCACCGGGGAGCTGTTTTTT. Protein product: CASSLGLTTGELFF. The chain carries TRBV27 and TRBJ2-2; no definite D call. Germline V gives CDR1 MNHEY, CDR2 SMNVEV (reference sequence). V lost 2 bases and J 4 bases, leaving 8 bases between the germline ends. This CDR3 spans 14 amino acids.

This chain links TRBV6-5 with TRBJ2-3, with 7 bases aligning to TRBD1. The CDR3 is made up of 15 amino acids. CDR1 and CDR2 from the germline V gene are MNHEY and SVGAGI. V shed 6 bases and J 0 bases; nucleotides not matched to a gene: 6. CDR3 sequence: CASRTGQVSTDTQYF. The CDR3 DNA follows: TGTGCCAGCAGAACCGGACAGGTTAGCACAGATACGCAGTATTTT.

This clone was picked up one time. The chain uses TRBV5-1 and TRBJ2-6; TRBD1 matches at 10 bases. The CDR3 runs 16 residues. CDR1 and CDR2 (germline): SGHRS, YFSETQ. V dropped 10 bases and J dropped 0; count of bases not matched to a gene: 7. CDR3 sequence reads: CAVGGQGNSGANVLTF. CDR3 DNA sequence: TGCGCCGTCGGGGGACAGGGGAACTCTGGGGCCAACGTCCTGACTTTC.